The 5 T cell receptor beta chains listed next were all sequenced from one sample in a study of early T cells in non-severe SARS-CoV-2 infection. MiXCR, applied by TCRdb to the 5' RACE reads, yields one record per CDR3 protein. Altogether 99,000 or so distinct CDR3 sequences are present, around 16% being singletons, with the ten largest covering roughly 1.2%. Sequencing was carried out using whole blood. The receptors shown here come from an adult who was a healthcare worker with PCR-confirmed SARS-CoV-2 infection or an uninfected control (not recorded which).

This clonotype was found a few times. V is TRBV20-1 and J is TRBJ1-3, with D hard to call. Germline loops: CDR1 DFQATT, CDR2 SNEGSKA (reference sequence). This CDR3 region has 12 residues. The CDR3: CSAGSSGNTIYF. Written as DNA, the CDR3 is TGCAGCGCCGGGAGTTCTGGAAACACCATATATTTT.

This chain uses TRBV11-2 with TRBJ2-7; D call uncertain. V lost 1 base and J 0 bases, leaving 10 bases between the germline ends. The germline V gene has CDR1 SGHAT and CDR2 FQNNGV. This CDR3 spans 15 amino acids. The CDR3 sequence is CASSLVFGYSYEQYF. The CDR3 DNA reads as TGTGCCAGCAGCTTAGTATTCGGATACTCCTACGAGCAGTACTTC.

The J gene is TRBJ2-2, the V gene TRBV27, with D possibly TRBD2 on 6 matching bases. Trimming shortened V by 2 bases and J by 5 bases, and 12 bases separated the two germline ends. Germline assignment: CDR1 MNHEY and CDR2 SMNVEV (reference sequence). The CDR3 sequence is 15 residues long. CDR3 nucleotide sequence: TGTGCCAGCAGTTTAGCGGGAATTAATACCGGGGAGCTGTTTTTT. Translation: CASSLAGINTGELFF.

This chain uses TRBV20-1 with TRBJ1-3; D gene uncertain. The CDR3 has 11 amino acids. The V and J ends lost 6 bases and 0 bases respectively, with 3 bases between them. Germline values: CDR1 DFQATT, CDR2 SNEGSKA (reference sequence). The CDR3 sequence is CSAHSGNTIYF. CDR3 coding DNA: TGCAGTGCGCACTCTGGAAACACCATATATTTT.

The gene calls are TRBV20-1 and TRBJ2-7, with TRBD2 identical over 8 bases. CDR3 length equals 16 residues. Germline V gene data show CDR1 as DFQATT and CDR2 as SNEGSKA (reference sequence). The V and J ends lost 5 bases and 1 base, in that order; junction bases with no gene match: 13. For the CDR3, the DNA is TGCAGTGCTTTTCGGACCCCGGGACTAGAATCCTACGAGCAGTACTTC. It translates to CSAFRTPGLESYEQYF.